This TCR beta chain stems from a study of blood T cell repertoires in COVID-19. At the level of the study: PBMCs, B-cell-depleted T cells, or T cells were the source of the cDNA or gDNA that made up the material.

Trimming cost V 4 bases and J 2 bases; bases outside gene matches: 5. In germline, CDR1 is SGHRS, CDR2 YFSETQ. The CDR3 spans 14 residues. Profiling relied on immunoSEQ multiplex PCR, and the TCRdb table lists in-frame clones only, not all of them. The sample has tens of thousands of clones, approximately 91% seen once. This rearrangement joins TRBV5-1 to TRBJ1-1; TRBD1 aligns across 7 bases. This TCR was sampled from a man aged 60 to 75 with COVID-19, enrolled during active disease. Specimen: peripheral blood. CDR3 sequence: CASSTRQGNTEAFF. The CDR3 DNA follows: TGCGCCAGCAGCACTCGACAGGGAAACACTGAAGCTTTCTTT. The full variable domain, completed using reference TRBV5-1 and TRBJ1-1, is KAGVTQTPRYLIKTRGQQVTLSCSPISGHRSVSWYQQTPGQGLQFLFEYFSETQRNKGNFPGRFSGRQFSNSRSEMNVSTLELGDSALYLCASSTRQGNTEAFFGQGTRLTVV.